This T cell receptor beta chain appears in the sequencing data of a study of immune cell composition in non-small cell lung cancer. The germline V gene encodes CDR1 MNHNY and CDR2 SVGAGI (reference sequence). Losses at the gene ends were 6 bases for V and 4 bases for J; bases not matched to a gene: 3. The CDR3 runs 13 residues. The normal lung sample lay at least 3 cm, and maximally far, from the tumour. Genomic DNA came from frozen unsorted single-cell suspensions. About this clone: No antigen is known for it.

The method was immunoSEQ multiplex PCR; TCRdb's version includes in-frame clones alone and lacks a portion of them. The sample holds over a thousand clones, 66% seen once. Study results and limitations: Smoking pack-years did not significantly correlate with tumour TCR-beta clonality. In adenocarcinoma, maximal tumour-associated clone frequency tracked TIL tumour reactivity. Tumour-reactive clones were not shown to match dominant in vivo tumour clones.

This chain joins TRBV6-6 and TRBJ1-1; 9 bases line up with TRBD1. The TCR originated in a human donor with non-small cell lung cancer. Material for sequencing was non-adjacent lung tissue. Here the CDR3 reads CASRLTGGTEAFF. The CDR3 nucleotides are TGTGCCAGCAGATTGACAGGGGGCACTGAAGCTTTCTTT.